This T cell receptor beta chain was identified during a study of blood T cell repertoires in COVID-19. CDR3 length: 13 amino acids. V lost 3 bases to trimming and J lost 6 bases; unmatched junction nucleotides: 6. Germline CDR1 is SGDLS and CDR2 is YYNGEE. Sequencing used immunoSEQ multiplex PCR; TCRdb keeps in-frame clones, though not all of them. The sample shows 55,000 to 70,000 clones, roughly nine tenths of them seen only once. The genes are TRBV9 and TRBJ2-7, with 7 bases fitting TRBD2. The receptor was isolated from a woman aged 70 to 79 with active COVID-19. Material for sequencing was peripheral blood. CDR3 region: CASSGTGGTEQYF. CDR3 bases: TGTGCCAGCAGCGGTACGGGAGGAACCGAGCAGTACTTC. Combining the CDR3 with reference TRBV9 and TRBJ2-7 gives the whole variable domain DSGVTQTPKHLITATGQRVTLRCSPRSGDLSVYWYQQSLDQGLQFLIQYYNGEERAKGNILERFSAQQFPDLHSELNLSSLELGDSALYFCASSGTGGTEQYFGPGTRLTVT.